This T cell receptor beta chain was captured in a study of T cell responses to AZD1222 COVID-19 vaccine. Study findings and constraints: The study identified only a handful of AZD1222 recipients as seropositive at baseline. There were mostly white British donors and more females than males, and clonal diversity was possibly underestimated. Unmutated variant regions are reportedly targeted by nearly half of spike-specific TCRs.

As for this clone: Its antigen is unidentified.

The germline V gene encodes CDR1 GTSNPN and CDR2 SVGIG (reference sequence). CDR3 length: 13 residues. The junction had 3 bases not matched to a gene; V was cut back by 0 bases and J by 8 bases. The protocol was immunoSEQ multiplex PCR, while the TCRdb copy is restricted to in-frame clones and leaves out a portion. The data contain 200,000 to 250,000 clones, about 95% of them seen just once; the ten biggest clones take up 1.7%. The chain uses TRBV30 and TRBJ2-1, with 8 nucleotides matching TRBD2. The source material was peripheral blood, sampled 28 days after the second dose of the MenACWY control vaccine. The receptor was derived from an adult who received the MenACWY meningococcal vaccine as a control. In nucleotides, the CDR3 is TGTGCCTGGAGTGTACGGACTAGCTATGAGCAGTTCTTC. Translation gives CAWSVRTSYEQFF.